A single sample is the source of the 30 T cell receptor beta chains below, sequenced in a study of blood T cell repertoires in COVID-19. Method: immunoSEQ multiplex PCR; TCRdb's copy keeps in-frame clones and lacks some. The data contain about 280,000 clones, 80% to 90% of them singletons. The sequenced sample consisted of peripheral blood. The source of these receptors is a woman between 65 and 79 years old with COVID-19, enrolled during active disease.

The V gene is TRBV24-1, the J gene TRBJ1-2; tentatively, D is TRBD1 (6 bases). The germline V gene encodes CDR1 KGHDR and CDR2 SFDVKD. V lost 5 bases to trimming and J lost 7 bases, with 10 bases between them. The CDR3 has 12 residues. CDR3 sequence reads: CATSVGASGYTF. CDR3 nucleotide sequence: TGTGCCACCAGTGTGGGGGCAAGTGGCTACACCTTC.

The chain combines TRBV4-1 with TRBJ2-3, with TRBD1 identical over 7 bases. Germline values: CDR1 MGHRA, CDR2 YSYEKL. The length of the CDR3 is 18 residues. Trimming cost V 0 bases and J 0 bases; bases outside gene matches: 9. The CDR3 spells CASSQERGRWASTDTQYF. CDR3 in DNA: TGCGCCAGCAGCCAAGAAAGGGGGCGATGGGCAAGCACAGATACGCAGTATTTT.

The chain links TRBV6-5 to TRBJ1-1; TRBD1 might be the D (6 bases). CDR3 length equals 12 residues. Germline loops: CDR1 MNHEY, CDR2 SVGAGI. V lost 6 bases, J lost 7 bases, and 12 bases lay in between. The CDR3 DNA sequence: TGTGCCAGCAGGGGGGGGCCGGGTGAAGCTTTCTTT. Protein product: CASRGGPGEAFF.

This chain connects TRBV7-2 to TRBJ2-7; 8 bases match TRBD2. V was clipped by 5 bases and J by 2 bases; unmatched bases: 8. CDR3 length equals 15 residues. The germline CDR1 and CDR2 sequences are SGHTA and FQGNSA. In DNA, the CDR3 is TGTGCCAGCAGCATCTGGCGGGGGGCCACCTACGAGCAGTACTTC. Translating gives CASSIWRGATYEQYF.

V and J are TRBV19 and TRBJ2-3; 9 bases fit TRBD1. Germline V CDR1 and CDR2: LNHDA, SQIVND (reference sequence). The CDR3 has 12 residues. Trimming at V came to 7 bases and at J to 9 bases, leaving 5 bases not matched to a gene. The CDR3 DNA reads as TGTGCCAGTAAGGGACAGGGCGGCACGCAGTATTTT. This sequence encodes CASKGQGGTQYF.

This clone was recorded once. This rearrangement joins TRBV12-3 or TRBV12-4 to TRBJ2-7; maybe TRBD2 (6 bases). Trimming removed 1 base from V and 3 bases from J, with 7 bases in between. The length of the CDR3 is 13 residues. CDR3 residues: CASSLVGGYEQYF. CDR3 sequence (DNA): TGTGCCAGCAGTTTAGTCGGGGGCTACGAGCAGTACTTC.

The gene calls are TRBV2 and TRBJ1-1, with D maybe TRBD1 (5 bases). CDR3 length equals 14 residues. The germline gives CDR1 SNHLY, CDR2 FYNNEI. V lost 0 bases to trimming and J lost 5 bases, with 10 bases between them. CDR3 loop: CASSEADGGTEAFF. The CDR3 bases are TGTGCCAGCAGTGAAGCGGACGGGGGAACTGAAGCTTTCTTT.

This clone was seen more than once but under ten times. The gene calls are TRBV2 and TRBJ2-3; D perhaps matches TRBD1 (6 bases). Per germline, CDR1 SNHLY and CDR2 FYNNEI. V was pared by 4 bases and J by 6 bases, with 11 bases between. The CDR3 covers 13 residues. The CDR3 nucleotides are TGTGCCAGCAGTGGATCAGGGGAGGATACGCAGTATTTT. Protein product: CASSGSGEDTQYF.

The chain joins TRBV6-6 to TRBJ1-3, with 10 bases fitting TRBD1. There are 15 residues in the CDR3. V shed 6 bases and J 1 base; nucleotides not matched to a gene: 3. Germline V gene sequence: CDR1 MNHNY, CDR2 SVGAGI (reference sequence). CDR3 loop: CASREGQGSGNTIYF. The CDR3 nucleotides read TGTGCCAGCAGAGAGGGACAGGGGTCTGGAAACACCATATATTTT.

This chain links TRBV14 with TRBJ1-3; perhaps TRBD1 as D (6 bases). The V and J ends lost 4 bases and 2 bases respectively, with 18 bases between them. Germline CDR1 SGHDN, CDR2 FVKESK. The CDR3 has 17 amino acids. The CDR3 nucleotides read TGTGCCAGCAGCCTTCCGTTACTTGACAGGCCTGGAAACACCATATATTTT. Protein product: CASSLPLLDRPGNTIYF. Filled out from reference TRBV14 and TRBJ1-3, the complete variable domain reads EAGVTQFPSHSVIEKGQTVTLRCDPISGHDNLYWYRRVMGKEIKFLLHFVKESKQDESGMPNNRFLAERTGGTYSTLKVQPAELEDSGVYFCASSLPLLDRPGNTIYFGEGSWLTVV.

The V call is TRBV19, the J call TRBJ1-6; D possibly corresponds to TRBD1 (5 bases). V was cut by 11 bases and J by 6 bases, with 17 bases left in between. This CDR3 contains 14 residues. The V gene's germline CDR1 is LNHDA and CDR2 SQIVND (reference sequence). The DNA for the CDR3 is TGTGCCGCTCAAAGGCCGGGGGTTAATTCACCCCTCCACTTT. Its protein product is CAAQRPGVNSPLHF.

The gene calls are TRBV5-5 and TRBJ2-2, with 11 bases lining up with TRBD2. The J segment lost 7 bases and the V segment lost 4 bases, leaving 12 bases of the junction unmatched. The germline V gene has CDR1 SGHKS and CDR2 YYEKEE (reference sequence). The CDR3 is 17 residues long. CDR3 region: CASSASSGGPIVGELFF. In nucleotides, the CDR3 is TGTGCCAGCAGCGCTTCTAGCGGGGGGCCGATTGTCGGGGAGCTGTTTTTT.

The CDR3 bases are TGTGCCTGGAGCCCTGGGACAGCGGTCCTAACAGATACGCAGTATTTT. It yields the protein CAWSPGTAVLTDTQYF. The rearrangement joins TRBV30 to TRBJ2-3, with TRBD1 matching over 7 bases. V was clipped by 3 bases and J by 3 bases; unmatched bases: 12. CDR1 and CDR2 (germline): GTSNPN, SVGIG (reference sequence). The CDR3 length is 16 residues.

The chain couples TRBV27 to TRBJ2-7; 10 bases agree with TRBD1. The V gene end was trimmed by 4 bases and the J gene end by 6 bases; junction bases not matched to a gene: 3. Per germline, CDR1 MNHEY and CDR2 SMNVEV (reference sequence). The CDR3 length is 13 residues. CDR3 protein: CASSWDRGFEQYF. CDR3 coding DNA: TGTGCCAGCAGTTGGGACAGGGGCTTCGAGCAGTACTTC.

The gene calls are TRBV7-2 and TRBJ2-7; 7 bases are shared with TRBD2. J gave up 1 base and V 5 bases, and 8 bases lay outside the gene matches. CDR3 length: 15 amino acids. Germline V gives CDR1 SGHTA, CDR2 FQGNSA. CDR3 nucleotides: TGTGCCAGCAGCCTAGGGTGGGGGGGGTCCTACGAGCAGTACTTC. Translating it yields CASSLGWGGSYEQYF. The full variable domain, completed using reference TRBV7-2 and TRBJ2-7, is GAGVSQSPSNKVTEKGKDVELRCDPISGHTALYWYRQSLGQGLEFLIYFQGNSAPDKSGLPSDRFSAERTGGSVSTLTIQRTQQEDSAVYLCASSLGWGGSYEQYFGPGTRLTVT.

CDR3 in amino acids: CASSPQQGPSLYGYTF. CDR3 bases: TGCGCCAGCAGCCCACAACAGGGACCCTCCCTCTATGGCTACACCTTC. The chain is built from TRBV5-1 and TRBJ1-2, with D perhaps TRBD1 (6 bases). Germline CDR1 and CDR2: SGHRS and YFSETQ. The V gene lost 4 bases and the J gene lost 4 bases, with 20 bases spanning the gap. The CDR3 spans 16 residues.

The chain couples TRBV24-1 to TRBJ2-3; weak D call: TRBD1 (6 bases). Germline values: CDR1 KGHDR, CDR2 SFDVKD. V gave up 7 bases and J gave up 0 bases, with 16 bases separating them. There are 16 residues in the CDR3. The CDR3 coding sequence is TGTGCCACCAGCGACATGGACAGCATTAGCACAGATACGCAGTATTTT. It encodes CATSDMDSISTDTQYF.

V gene TRBV15 combines with J gene TRBJ2-7, with D perhaps TRBD2 (6 bases). Trimming cost V 5 bases and J 9 bases, with 14 bases left between them. CDR1 and CDR2 (germline): LNHNV, YYDKDF (reference sequence). The CDR3 sequence is 12 residues long. The CDR3 nucleotides read TGTGCCACCAGCTTATGGGAGGAGACGCAGTACTTC. This translates into CATSLWEETQYF.

The rearrangement uses TRBV2 and TRBJ1-2; TRBD1 is a possible D gene (5 bases). CDR1 is SNHLY, CDR2 FYNNEI, per germline. The ends were cut back, 5 bases at V and 6 bases at J, with 13 bases in the middle. The CDR3 runs 13 residues. The CDR3 nucleotides read TGTGCCAGCAGTCCTACAGCAGGGAATGGCTACACCTTC. Protein: CASSPTAGNGYTF. The complete variable domain, with remaining parts taken from reference TRBV2 and TRBJ1-2, reads EPEVTQTPSHQVTQMGQEVILRCVPISNHLYFYWYRQILGQKVEFLVSFYNNEISEKSEIFDDQFSVERPDGSNFTLKIRSTKLEDSAMYFCASSPTAGNGYTFGSGTRLTVV.

This chain links TRBV11-2 with TRBJ2-2; tentatively, D is TRBD2 (7 bases). V dropped 5 bases and J dropped 3 bases, with 16 bases sitting between them. The CDR3 length is 16 residues. CDR1 and CDR2 (germline): SGHAT, FQNNGV. The CDR3 DNA follows: TGTGCCAGCAGCCCGTGGGGGGGGGCCGACACCGGGGAGCTGTTTTTT. Its protein product is CASSPWGGADTGELFF.

A few counts support this clone. The chain recombines TRBV11-2 with TRBJ1-6; 8 bases agree with TRBD1. CDR3 length: 14 residues. Per the germline V gene, CDR1 is SGHAT and CDR2 is FQNNGV. V lost 5 bases, J lost 7 bases, and 4 bases stayed unmatched. CDR3 bases: TGTGCCAGCAGCAAGGACAGGGCCAATTCACCCCTCCACTTT. As protein: CASSKDRANSPLHF.

This clone was seen just once. CDR3 nucleotide sequence: TGTGCCAGCAGCGTAGGGTCGGGAGGGGGCGGCAATGAGCAGTTCTTC. Amino acids: CASSVGSGGGGNEQFF. The rearrangement links TRBV9 to TRBJ2-1; D might be TRBD2 (8 bases). Germline V gene sequence: CDR1 SGDLS, CDR2 YYNGEE. V was pared by 0 bases and J by 6 bases, with 16 bases between. The CDR3 is 16 residues long.

This chain uses TRBV28 with TRBJ1-1; a possible D gene is TRBD1 (5 bases). Germline V gene sequence: CDR1 MDHEN, CDR2 SYDVKM. The V end was cut by 1 base, the J end by 6 bases, with 9 bases between. The CDR3 runs to 13 residues. CDR3 coding DNA: TGTGCCAGCAGTTTATCGGGGGGAGCTGAAGCTTTCTTT. This gives the protein CASSLSGGAEAFF. The full variable domain, completed using reference TRBV28 and TRBJ1-1, is DVKVTQSSRYLVKRTGEKVFLECVQDMDHENMFWYRQDPGLGLRLIYFSYDVKMKEKGDIPEGYSVSREKKERFSLILESASTNQTSMYLCASSLSGGAEAFFGQGTRLTVV.

The chain uses TRBV5-6 and TRBJ1-3, with D unresolved. Germline V gives CDR1 SGHDT, CDR2 YYEEEE. This CDR3 spans 12 amino acids. The V and J ends lost 4 bases and 2 bases respectively, with 4 bases between them. The DNA of the CDR3 is TGTGCCAGCAGCGCTACTGGAAACACCATATATTTT. Protein product: CASSATGNTIYF. The variable domain in full, with the rest retrieved from reference TRBV5-6 and TRBJ1-3, is DAGVTQSPTHLIKTRGQQVTLRCSPKSGHDTVSWYQQALGQGPQFIFQYYEEEERQRGNFPDRFSGHQFPNYSSELNVNALLLGDSALYLCASSATGNTIYFGEGSWLTVV.

This sequence joins TRBV19 and TRBJ2-5, with 9 bases identical to TRBD1. Trimming took 5 bases from V and 5 from J; bases not matched to a gene: 6. The germline V gene encodes CDR1 LNHDA and CDR2 SQIVND (reference sequence). The CDR3 is 14 amino acids. DNA for the CDR3: TGTGCCAGTAGTCCACAGGGGGCAGGGGAGACCCAGTACTTC. Translating gives CASSPQGAGETQYF.

V is TRBV29-1 and J is TRBJ1-2; D is uncertain. Trimming stripped 6 bases from V and 6 bases from J, with 11 bases between. Germline V gene data show CDR1 as SQVTM and CDR2 as ANQGSEA. This CDR3 has 11 residues. For the CDR3, the DNA is TGCAGCGTGGAGGGTTATGATGGCTACACCTTC. It translates to CSVEGYDGYTF.

V is TRBV7-2 and J is TRBJ2-2; the match to TRBD2 covers 13 bases. The V segment lost 5 bases and the J segment 4 bases; nucleotides outside the gene matches: 10. CDR1 SGHTA and CDR2 FQGNSA come from the germline V gene. This CDR3 comprises 18 residues. CDR3 sequence reads: CASSKRTSGGAGTGELFF. The CDR3 DNA reads TGTGCCAGCAGCAAGAGAACTAGCGGGGGGGCCGGCACCGGGGAGCTGTTTTTT. The whole variable domain, remainder taken from reference TRBV7-2 and TRBJ2-2, is GAGVSQSPSNKVTEKGKDVELRCDPISGHTALYWYRQSLGQGLEFLIYFQGNSAPDKSGLPSDRFSAERTGGSVSTLTIQRTQQEDSAVYLCASSKRTSGGAGTGELFFGEGSRLTVL.

This clone was detected once. The chain links TRBV5-1 to TRBJ1-2; TRBD1 might be the D (6 bases). V shed 4 bases and J shed 4 bases, with 17 bases lying between them. The CDR3 is 15 residues long. Germline V gives CDR1 SGHRS, CDR2 YFSETQ. CDR3 loop: CASSQILGHSYGYTF. CDR3 DNA sequence: TGCGCCAGCAGCCAGATATTGGGACACTCCTATGGCTACACCTTC.

J is TRBJ1-2 and V is TRBV3-1 (or the pseudogene TRBV3-2); D ambiguous. This CDR3 is built from 13 residues. V gave up 0 bases and J gave up 7 bases, with 9 bases separating them. CDR1 is LGHDT, CDR2 YNNKEL, per germline (reference sequence). CDR3: CASSQEPGLGYTF. DNA for the CDR3: TGTGCCAGCAGCCAAGAGCCAGGTCTTGGCTACACCTTC.

This CDR3 reads CASSEDTNQPQHF. For the CDR3, the DNA is TGTGCCAGCAGTGAGGACACAAATCAGCCCCAGCATTTT. This chain links TRBV6-1 with TRBJ1-5, with a tentative D call TRBD1 (5 bases). The CDR3 is 13 residues long. Germline V gene data show CDR1 as MNHNS and CDR2 as SASEGT. V lost 3 bases, J lost 4 bases, and 7 bases lay in between.